This TCR beta chain was captured in a study of blood T cell repertoires in COVID-19. About the study: Italy, Spain and the United States were the sources of the convalescent and acute COVID-19 samples. PBMCs, B-cell-depleted T cells, or T cells provided the cDNA or gDNA that made up the material.

How the authors handled the data: Estimation of nucleated cell counts relied on the amplification of reference gene primers. Generated by immunoSEQ multiplex PCR, the TCRdb table keeps only in-frame clones and is missing some. Clonal size and the V and J genes are those of that table, whereas D and trimming came from the DNA. The sample carries 150,000 to 200,000 clones, about 84% recorded once. J lost 4 bases, V lost 5 bases, and 2 bases had no gene match. CDR1 SGHRS and CDR2 YFSETQ come from the germline V gene. This CDR3 region has 12 residues. The Seattle site enrolled patients during active infection and followed them longitudinally.

Sequenced: peripheral blood. The chain employs TRBV5-1 and TRBJ2-7; 8 nucleotides match TRBD1. The sequence derives from a person aged 65 to 79 with COVID-19, enrolled during active disease. CDR3 in amino acids: CASRQGEYEQYF. The CDR3, as DNA: TGCGCCAGCAGACAGGGGGAATACGAGCAGTACTTC.